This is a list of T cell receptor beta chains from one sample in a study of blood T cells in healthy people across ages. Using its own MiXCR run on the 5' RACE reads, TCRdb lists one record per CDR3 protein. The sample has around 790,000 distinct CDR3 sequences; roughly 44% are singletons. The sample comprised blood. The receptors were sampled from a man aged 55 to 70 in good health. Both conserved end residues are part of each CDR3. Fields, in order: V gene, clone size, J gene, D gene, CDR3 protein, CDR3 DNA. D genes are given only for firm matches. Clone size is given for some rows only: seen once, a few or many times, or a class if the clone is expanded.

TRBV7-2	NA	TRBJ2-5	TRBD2	CASSYRSGLAGGNKETQYF	TGTGCCAGCAGCTACCGCTCGGGACTAGCGGGGGGCAATAAAGAGACCCAGTACTTC
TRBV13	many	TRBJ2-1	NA	CASSLVGVGEQFF	TGTGCCAGCAGCTTAGTGGGGGTTGGTGAGCAGTTCTTC
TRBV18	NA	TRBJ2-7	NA	CASSFGQALSYEQYF	TGTGCCAGCTCATTCGGGCAGGCTCTCTCCTACGAGCAGTACTTC
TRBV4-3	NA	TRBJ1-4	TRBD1	CASSQAGGRGEKLFF	TGCGCCAGCAGCCAGGCAGGGGGAAGGGGCGAAAAACTGTTTTTT
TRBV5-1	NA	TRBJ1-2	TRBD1	CASSLDDGDSKFVYGYTF	TGCGCCAGCAGCTTGGATGACGGGGACAGCAAATTTGTCTATGGCTACACCTTC
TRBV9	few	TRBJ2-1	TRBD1	CASSGRTGRYNEQFF	TGTGCCAGCAGCGGAAGGACAGGGAGGTATAATGAGCAGTTCTTC
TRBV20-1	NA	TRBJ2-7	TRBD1	CSARGTAQGSSYEQYF	TGCAGTGCTCGAGGGACAGCCCAGGGGTCATCCTACGAGCAGTACTTC
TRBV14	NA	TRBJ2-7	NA	CASSPFQGRGPYEQYF	TGTGCCAGCAGCCCCTTTCAAGGGAGGGGGCCCTATGAGCAGTACTTC
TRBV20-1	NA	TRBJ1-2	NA	CSARDEFGTDYGYTF	TGCAGTGCTAGAGATGAGTTCGGGACGGACTATGGCTACACCTTC
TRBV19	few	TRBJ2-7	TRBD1	CASSMGPGGSYEQYF	TGTGCCAGTAGTATGGGGCCAGGGGGTTCCTACGAGCAGTACTTC
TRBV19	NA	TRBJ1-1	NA	CASSILKNTEAFF	TGTGCCAGTAGTATTCTGAAGAACACTGAAGCTTTCTTT
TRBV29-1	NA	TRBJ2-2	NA	CSVGIRGPGELFF	TGCAGCGTGGGAATTAGAGGACCCGGGGAGCTGTTTTTT
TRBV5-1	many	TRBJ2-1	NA	CASSTSSYNEQFF	TGCGCCAGCAGCACGAGCTCCTACAATGAGCAGTTCTTC
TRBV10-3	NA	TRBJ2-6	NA	CAISWTAAGANVLTF	TGTGCCATCAGTTGGACAGCGGCTGGGGCCAACGTCCTGACTTTC
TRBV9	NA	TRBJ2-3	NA	CASSVGNPSTDTQYF	TGTGCCAGCAGCGTAGGTAACCCAAGCACAGATACGCAGTATTTT
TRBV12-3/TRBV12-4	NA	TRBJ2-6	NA	CASSFSMDGGTGANVLTF	TGTGCCAGCAGTTTCAGCATGGATGGGGGGACTGGGGCCAACGTCCTGACTTTC
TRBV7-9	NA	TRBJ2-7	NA	CASSVNEYSYEQYF	TGTGCCAGCAGCGTGAATGAGTACTCCTACGAGCAGTACTTC
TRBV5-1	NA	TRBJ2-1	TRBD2	CASSATSGGDNEQFF	TGCGCCAGCAGCGCGACTAGCGGGGGGGACAATGAGCAGTTCTTC
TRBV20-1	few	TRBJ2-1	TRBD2	CSAYTGLAIDEQFF	TGCAGTGCGTATACGGGACTAGCGATCGATGAGCAGTTCTTC
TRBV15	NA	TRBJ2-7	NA	CATSRDLPVFYEQYF	TGTGCCACCAGCAGAGATCTGCCAGTTTTCTACGAGCAGTACTTC
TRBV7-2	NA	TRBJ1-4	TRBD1	CASSQDRGGVRGEKLFF	TGTGCCAGCAGCCAGGACAGGGGGGGGGTTCGCGGTGAAAAACTGTTTTTT
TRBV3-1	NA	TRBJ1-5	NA	CASSITGSGQPQHF	TGTGCCAGCAGTATCACAGGGTCTGGGCAGCCCCAGCATTTT
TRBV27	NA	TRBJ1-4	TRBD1	CASSKQGAEKLFF	TGTGCCAGCAGTAAACAGGGGGCCGAAAAACTGTTTTTT
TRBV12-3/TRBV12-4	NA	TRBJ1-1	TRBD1	CASRRQGGWALEHERAEAFF	TGTGCCAGCAGGCGACAGGGTGGATGGGCCCTAGAACATGAACGGGCTGAAGCTTTCTTT
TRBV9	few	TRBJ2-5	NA	CASSGSDSHPAETQYF	TGTGCCAGCAGCGGATCCGACAGCCACCCAGCAGAGACCCAGTACTTC
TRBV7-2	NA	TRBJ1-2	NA	CASSLETQGYGYTF	TGTGCCAGCAGCTTAGAAACTCAGGGATATGGCTACACCTTC
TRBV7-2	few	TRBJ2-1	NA	CASSLAQCEQFF	TGTGCCAGCAGCTTAGCGCAGTGTGAGCAGTTCTTC
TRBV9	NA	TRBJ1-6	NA	CASSIKQEGNSPLHF	TGTGCCAGCAGCATCAAACAGGAAGGCAATTCACCTCTCCACTTT
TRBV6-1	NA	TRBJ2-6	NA	CASRNTVRANVLTF	TGTGCCAGCAGAAACACAGTTCGGGCCAACGTCCTGACTTTC
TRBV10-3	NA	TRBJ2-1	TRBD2	CAISERLAGGNEQFF	TGTGCCATCAGTGAGCGGCTAGCGGGGGGCAATGAGCAGTTCTTC